Following are 27 T cell receptor beta chains from one sample sequenced in a study of radiation and T cells in renal cell carcinoma. The time point: baseline pretreatment blood. Treatment denoted: 15 Gy SBRT to primary tumor, nephrectomy 4 weeks later. Sequenced by immunoSEQ multiplex PCR; TCRdb stores in-frame clones only, minus some. The sample has some 50,000 clones, 75% to 85% seen once. The sample was blood, taken from a patient whose treatment included radiotherapy and nephrectomy. These receptors were taken from a woman in her seventies with renal cell carcinoma.

The chain employs TRBV30 and TRBJ2-3, with 14 bases identical to TRBD2. The V segment lost 2 bases and the J segment 6 bases; nucleotides outside the gene matches: 10. The germline CDR1 and CDR2 sequences are GTSNPN and SVGIG (reference sequence). The CDR3 sequence is 17 residues long. The CDR3 protein is CAWSLRRTSGRPDTQYF. CDR3 nucleotides: TGTGCCTGGAGTCTTCGCCGGACTAGCGGGAGGCCCGATACGCAGTATTTT. Full variable domain (missing parts from reference TRBV30 and TRBJ2-3): SQTIHQWPATLVQPVGSPLSLECTVEGTSNPNLYWYRQAAGRGLQLLFYSVGIGQISSEVPQNLSASRPQDRQFILSSKKLLLSDSGFYLCAWSLRRTSGRPDTQYFGPGTRLTVL.

The chain couples TRBV5-1 to TRBJ2-4; D might be TRBD1 (6 bases). Trimming cost V 1 base and J 15 bases, with 14 bases left between them. Germline-derived CDR1 and CDR2 are SGHRS and YFSETQ. The CDR3 runs to 12 residues. CDR3 in amino acids: CASSLPGAVWYF. The CDR3 DNA reads as TGCGCCAGCAGCTTGCCAGGGGCGGTTTGGTACTTC.

The chain employs TRBV6-1 and TRBJ1-6; no clear D. Trimming pared 1 base from V and 0 bases from J, leaving 16 bases between. In germline, CDR1 is MNHNS, CDR2 SASEGT. The CDR3 spans 19 residues. CDR3 in amino acids: CASSEEAGGRISYNSPLHF. CDR3 bases: TGTGCCAGCAGTGAAGAAGCGGGTGGGAGGATCTCCTATAATTCACCCCTCCACTTT.

The chain combines TRBV19 with TRBJ2-7; D possibly uses TRBD1 or TRBD2 (7 bases each). V was clipped by 5 bases and J by 2 bases, with 13 bases between them. CDR1 is LNHDA and CDR2 is SQIVND in the germline V gene (reference sequence). This CDR3 contains 14 residues. The CDR3 loop reads CASSAAGGAYEQYF. CDR3 DNA sequence: TGTGCCAGTAGTGCGGCAGGGGGGGCCTACGAGCAGTACTTC.

This chain uses TRBV5-6 with TRBJ1-2, with 9 nucleotides matching TRBD1. Germline lookup yields CDR1 SGHDT and CDR2 YYEEEE. The ends lost 4 bases at V and 9 bases at J; junction bases unmatched: 13. The length of the CDR3 is 15 residues. CDR3 sequence: CASSRGWGQGASYTF. CDR3 nucleotides: TGTGCCAGCAGCCGAGGATGGGGACAGGGAGCAAGCTACACCTTC.

The chain links TRBV7-2 to TRBJ2-7; 10 bases agree with TRBD2. Germline CDR1 reads SGHTA; CDR2 reads FQGNSA. V was clipped by 0 bases and J by 4 bases; unmatched bases: 3. The CDR3 is 15 residues long. CDR3 amino acids: CASSLASGRNYEQYF. The CDR3 DNA follows: TGTGCCAGCAGCTTAGCTAGCGGGAGGAATTACGAGCAGTACTTC.

The chain is built from TRBV19 and TRBJ2-7; D possibly corresponds to TRBD1 (6 bases). The germline V gene encodes CDR1 LNHDA and CDR2 SQIVND (reference sequence). This CDR3 spans 15 amino acids. Trimming removed 5 bases from V and 2 bases from J, with 16 bases in between. The CDR3 sequence: CASSPTDRRAYEQYF. The CDR3 coding sequence is TGTGCCAGTAGTCCGACCGACAGGAGAGCCTACGAGCAGTACTTC.

This chain links TRBV5-1 with TRBJ1-1; 7 bases are shared with TRBD1. Losses at the gene ends were 4 bases for V and 4 bases for J; bases not matched to a gene: 7. Germline V gene sequence: CDR1 SGHRS, CDR2 YFSETQ. There are 14 residues in the CDR3. CDR3 coding DNA: TGCGCCAGCAGCCCGGGACAGCCGGGCACTGAAGCTTTCTTT. Translation gives CASSPGQPGTEAFF.

V usage is TRBV4-1 and J usage is TRBJ1-1; TRBD1 is a possible D gene (5 bases). Germline loops: CDR1 MGHRA, CDR2 YSYEKL. V was cut by 0 bases and J by 4 bases, with 9 bases left in between. The CDR3 extends over 14 amino acids. The chain's CDR3 is CASSQDRDGTEAFF. CDR3 nucleotides: TGCGCCAGCAGCCAAGACAGGGATGGCACTGAAGCTTTCTTT.

The rearrangement links TRBV7-2 to TRBJ1-4, with 9 bases that match TRBD1. Trimming cost V 6 bases and J 10 bases; bases outside gene matches: 9. Per germline, CDR1 SGHTA and CDR2 FQGNSA. This CDR3 is 14 amino acids long. The CDR3 loop is CASSSQGAGRKLFF. CDR3 in DNA: TGTGCCAGCAGTTCACAGGGGGCAGGGCGAAAACTGTTTTTT.

V usage is TRBV11-2 and J usage is TRBJ2-1; D unresolved. This CDR3 region has 16 residues. From germline, CDR1 is SGHAT and CDR2 FQNNGV. Trimming pared 5 bases from V and 1 base from J, leaving 15 bases between. The CDR3, as DNA: TGTGCCAGCAGCCCAACCCACTCACGATCCTACAATGAGCAGTTCTTC. Translated, it gives CASSPTHSRSYNEQFF.

The chain couples TRBV7-3 to TRBJ1-4; D call uncertain. From germline, CDR1 is SGHTA and CDR2 FQGTGA. This CDR3 has 13 residues. The germline V and J ends were trimmed by 0 bases and 8 bases, with 7 bases remaining between them. CDR3: CASSLTGGEKLFF. DNA of the CDR3: TGTGCCAGCAGCTTAACAGGAGGAGAAAAACTGTTTTTT.

The chain links TRBV9 to TRBJ2-7; D uncertain. This CDR3 has 12 amino acids. V was shortened by 4 bases and J by 7 bases, with 12 bases between the two germline ends. The V gene's germline CDR1 is SGDLS and CDR2 YYNGEE. The CDR3 loop is CASSSTTGEQYF. The DNA for the CDR3 is TGTGCCAGCAGCTCCACAACTGGGGAGCAGTACTTC.

This clone was seen only once. The rearrangement joins TRBV4-3 to TRBJ2-2, with 13 bases lining up with TRBD2. J was trimmed by 5 bases and V by 3 bases; bases with no gene match: 3. This CDR3 region has 16 residues. Germline V gene data show CDR1 as LGHNA and CDR2 as YSLEER. As DNA, the CDR3 is TGCGCCAGCAGCCAGGGGGGACTAGCGGGAACCGGGGAGCTGTTTTTT. This sequence encodes CASSQGGLAGTGELFF.

This clone was counted once. This chain links TRBV5-3 with TRBJ1-5, with a possible D match to TRBD1 (6 bases). TRBV5-3 is an open reading frame whose function is uncertain. Deletions cut 3 bases from V and 0 bases from J, with 13 bases between. The CDR3 is 16 residues long. The CDR3 sequence is CARSSHNRDSNQPQHF. Written as DNA, the CDR3 is TGTGCCAGAAGCTCCCATAACAGGGATAGCAATCAGCCCCAGCATTTT.

This chain's CDR3 is CAWGQITDTQYF. The CDR3, as DNA: TGTGCCTGGGGACAGATCACAGATACGCAGTATTTT. V usage is TRBV30 and J usage is TRBJ2-3; D might be TRBD1 (6 bases). Germline CDR1 GTSNPN, CDR2 SVGIG (reference sequence). The CDR3 runs 12 residues. The ends were cut back, 5 bases at V and 2 bases at J, with 8 bases in the middle.

V usage is TRBV7-9 and J usage is TRBJ2-3; TRBD2 matches at 12 bases. The CDR3 is 16 residues long. CDR1 and CDR2 from the germline V gene are SEHNR and FQNEAQ (reference sequence). J lost 4 bases, V lost 3 bases, and 5 bases had no gene match. The CDR3 coding sequence is TGTGCCAGCAGCTTGACTAGCGGGAGAGCCGCAGATACGCAGTATTTT. The encoded protein is CASSLTSGRAADTQYF.

The chain is built from TRBV9 and TRBJ2-3; 9 bases line up with TRBD2. The junction had 4 bases not matched to a gene; V was cut back by 3 bases and J by 2 bases. Germline CDR1 and CDR2: SGDLS and YYNGEE. This CDR3 has 15 residues. CDR3 coding DNA: TGTGCCAGCAGCGCGACTAGCGGCTTCACAGATACGCAGTATTTT. This translates into CASSATSGFTDTQYF.

V is TRBV6-5 and J is TRBJ1-1; 8 bases are a match to TRBD1. V dropped 6 bases and J dropped 5; count of bases not matched to a gene: 5. Per the germline V gene, CDR1 is MNHEY and CDR2 is SVGAGI. CDR3 size: 13 residues. This CDR3 reads CASRNRGRTEAFF. The CDR3 DNA is TGTGCCAGCAGGAACAGGGGGAGGACTGAAGCTTTCTTT.

The chain recombines TRBV5-1 with TRBJ1-1, with 7 bases identical to TRBD1. The CDR3 covers 16 residues. The ends lost 3 bases at V and 0 bases at J; junction bases unmatched: 8. Per the germline V gene, CDR1 is SGHRS and CDR2 is YFSETQ. The CDR3 protein is CASSWRQGSLNTEAFF. The DNA of the CDR3 is TGCGCCAGCAGCTGGCGACAGGGCTCTCTGAACACTGAAGCTTTCTTT.

The chain combines TRBV28 with TRBJ1-2, with D possibly TRBD1 on 6 matching bases. The CDR3 runs to 14 residues. CDR1 and CDR2 (germline): MDHEN, SYDVKM. V was pared by 6 bases and J by 2 bases, with 13 bases between. The CDR3 nucleotides read TGTGCCAGCAGACTGACAGGCGAGAACTATGGCTACACCTTC. Translation gives CASRLTGENYGYTF.

V and J are TRBV6-5 and TRBJ2-1; 8 nucleotides line up with TRBD2. CDR1 is MNHEY and CDR2 is SVGAGI in the germline V gene. Trimming removed 7 bases from V and 4 bases from J; junction bases left unmatched: 9. The CDR3 is made up of 15 amino acids. CDR3 protein: CASKVFSGEYNEQFF. DNA for the CDR3: TGTGCCAGCAAGGTGTTTAGCGGGGAATACAATGAGCAGTTCTTC.

This chain uses TRBV30 with TRBJ2-1; D is possibly TRBD2 (6 bases). V shed 2 bases and J shed 4 bases, with 15 bases lying between them. CDR1 and CDR2 (germline): GTSNPN, SVGIG (reference sequence). The CDR3 covers 15 residues. The CDR3 region is CAWSKGQRAYNEQFF. The CDR3 DNA follows: TGTGCCTGGAGTAAGGGCCAGCGGGCTTACAATGAGCAGTTCTTC.

V and J are TRBV7-9 and TRBJ1-1, with D possibly being TRBD1 (6 bases). Trimming shortened V by 4 bases and J by 0 bases, and 9 bases separated the two germline ends. This CDR3 region has 14 residues. Germline V lookup: CDR1 SEHNR, CDR2 FQNEAQ (reference sequence). CDR3 nucleotide sequence: TGTGCCAGCAGCTCAGGGGCCATGAACACTGAAGCTTTCTTT. As protein: CASSSGAMNTEAFF.

The V call is TRBV4-1, the J call TRBJ2-5; D ambiguous. Germline lookup yields CDR1 MGHRA and CDR2 YSYEKL. CDR3 size: 15 residues. V was pared by 4 bases and J by 2 bases, with 14 bases between. The CDR3 protein is CASSPLPGRQETQYF. CDR3 nucleotide sequence: TGCGCCAGCAGCCCCTTGCCCGGACGGCAAGAGACCCAGTACTTC.

The chain recombines TRBV6-5 with TRBJ2-5; 11 bases line up with TRBD2. CDR1 and CDR2 from the germline V gene are MNHEY and SVGAGI. Trimming took 0 bases from V and 5 from J; bases not matched to a gene: 5. CDR3 size: 16 residues. The CDR3 coding sequence is TGTGCCAGCAGTTACTCGGGACTAGCGGCTCCTGAGACCCAGTACTTC. This encodes CASSYSGLAAPETQYF.

The rearrangement links TRBV10-3 to TRBJ2-7; no definite D call. Germline V gene lookup returns CDR1 ENHRY and CDR2 SYGVKD. V gave up 4 bases and J gave up 6 bases, with 13 bases separating them. This CDR3 has 13 residues. The CDR3 sequence is CAISGSAVAEQYF. In nucleotides, the CDR3 is TGTGCCATCAGTGGGTCGGCTGTTGCCGAGCAGTACTTC.